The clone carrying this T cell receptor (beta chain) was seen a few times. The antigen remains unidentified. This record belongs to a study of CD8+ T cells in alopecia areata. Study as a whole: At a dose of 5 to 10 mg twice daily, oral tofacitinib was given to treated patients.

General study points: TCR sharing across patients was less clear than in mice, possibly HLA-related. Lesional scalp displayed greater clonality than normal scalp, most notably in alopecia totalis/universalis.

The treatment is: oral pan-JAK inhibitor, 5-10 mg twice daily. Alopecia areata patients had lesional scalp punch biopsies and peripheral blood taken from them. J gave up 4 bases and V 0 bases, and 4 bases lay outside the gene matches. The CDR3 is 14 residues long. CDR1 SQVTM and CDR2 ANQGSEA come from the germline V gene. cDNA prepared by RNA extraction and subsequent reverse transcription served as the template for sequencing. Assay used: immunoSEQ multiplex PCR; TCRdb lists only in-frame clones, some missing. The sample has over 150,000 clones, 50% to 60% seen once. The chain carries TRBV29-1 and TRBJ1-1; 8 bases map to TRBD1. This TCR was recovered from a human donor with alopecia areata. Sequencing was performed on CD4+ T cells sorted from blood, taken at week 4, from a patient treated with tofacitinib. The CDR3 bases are TGCAGCGTTGAAGATTCCGGACAGGGCACTGAAGCTTTCTTT. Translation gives CSVEDSGQGTEAFF.